The 11 T cell receptor beta chains below come from one sample, sequenced in a study of T-cell reconstitution after alpha-beta-depleted transplantation in children. Unique molecular identifiers were used to barcode this TCRbeta library. TCRdb re-called the PCR reads with MiXCR, one entry per CDR3 protein. The sample consists of some 120,000 distinct CDR3 sequences, about 9.6% of them appearing once. The sample was PBMCs, mostly from graft donor cells, taken 180 days after TCRalphabeta/CD19-depleted stem cell transplant. The receptors here all came from a girl less than two years old who had a stem cell transplant for combined immunodeficiency, so the T cells may come from the graft donor.

This clonotype came up many times. The chain recombines TRBV20-1 with TRBJ2-1, with 14 bases that match TRBD2. V was clipped by 5 bases and J by 3 bases; unmatched bases: 12. The CDR3 runs 18 residues. Germline CDR1 is DFQATT and CDR2 is SNEGSKA (reference sequence). The CDR3 here is CSASPGLAGVWVYNEQFF. The DNA for the CDR3 is TGCAGTGCTTCCCCGGGACTAGCGGGAGTATGGGTCTACAATGAGCAGTTCTTC.

The chain has TRBV5-1 and TRBJ2-1; 11 nucleotides align to TRBD2. The CDR3 has 15 amino acids. Germline V gives CDR1 SGHRS, CDR2 YFSETQ. Germline trimming cut 3 bases from V and 5 bases from J; bases unmatched to any gene: 4. The CDR3 coding sequence is TGCGCCAGCAGCTCGGGACTAGCGGAGAACAATGAGCAGTTCTTC. It specifies CASSSGLAENNEQFF. Full variable domain (remainder filled in from reference TRBV5-1 and TRBJ2-1): KAGVTQTPRYLIKTRGQQVTLSCSPISGHRSVSWYQQTPGQGLQFLFEYFSETQRNKGNFPGRFSGRQFSNSRSEMNVSTLELGDSALYLCASSSGLAENNEQFFGPGTRLTVL.

J is TRBJ2-7 and V is TRBV20-1; 8 bases are shared with TRBD2. The CDR3 runs to 13 residues. Germline V gives CDR1 DFQATT, CDR2 SNEGSKA (reference sequence). Trimming took 5 bases from V and 4 from J; bases not matched to a gene: 7. The CDR3 DNA reads as TGCAGTGCTGTAGGGACTAGTAGGTACGAGCAGTACTTC. Its protein is CSAVGTSRYEQYF.

The genes are TRBV7-9 and TRBJ2-7, with TRBD1 matching 8 bases. The J segment lost 3 bases and the V segment lost 5 bases, leaving 6 bases of the junction unmatched. Germline loops: CDR1 SEHNR, CDR2 FQNEAQ (reference sequence). CDR3 size: 14 residues. This CDR3 is CASSRGTGSYEQYF. As DNA, the CDR3 is TGTGCCAGCAGCAGAGGGACAGGCAGCTACGAGCAGTACTTC. The full variable domain, rest sourced from reference TRBV7-9 and TRBJ2-7, is DTGVSQNPRHKITKRGQNVTFRCDPISEHNRLYWYRQTLGQGPEFLTYFQNEAQLEKSRLLSDRFSAERPKGSFSTLEIQRTEQGDSAMYLCASSRGTGSYEQYFGPGTRLTVT.

A few counts support this clonotype. V and J are TRBV24-1 and TRBJ2-1; possible D gene TRBD2, 6 bases. Germline V gene sequence: CDR1 KGHDR, CDR2 SFDVKD. The CDR3 consists of 17 residues. V shed 3 bases and J shed 7 bases, with 21 bases lying between them. The CDR3 DNA reads as TGTGCCACCAGTGATCCTCTCCTTACGGGAGAGGGGAATGAGCAGTTCTTC. Translation gives CATSDPLLTGEGNEQFF.

This clonotype was seen a few times. This sequence joins TRBV5-6 and TRBJ2-2; D is uncertain. From germline, CDR1 is SGHDT and CDR2 YYEEEE. The CDR3 spans 15 residues. Between the trimmed V and J ends, which lost 4 bases and 6 bases, there was a span of 16 bases. The CDR3 here is CASSPLRRNAGELFF. The CDR3 DNA follows: TGTGCCAGCAGCCCGTTGCGGAGAAACGCCGGGGAGCTGTTTTTT.

This clonotype has only a few counts. This chain links TRBV18 with TRBJ1-4; TRBD1 might be the D (6 bases). Germline V gene lookup returns CDR1 KGHSH and CDR2 LQKENI. V was cut by 5 bases and J by 5 bases, with 15 bases left in between. This CDR3 has 15 amino acids. The CDR3 sequence: CASSFSQGVNEKLFF. The CDR3 DNA reads TGTGCCAGCTCATTCTCACAGGGAGTGAATGAAAAACTGTTTTTT.

The chain uses TRBV6-5 and TRBJ2-7; 9 bases align to TRBD1. This CDR3 has 17 residues. Germline CDR1 and CDR2: MNHEY and SVGAGI. Trimming at V came to 2 bases and at J to 5 bases, leaving 13 bases not matched to a gene. The DNA for the CDR3 is TGTGCCAGCAGTTACGTTCCGCCGGGACAGGGAACCCACGAGCAGTACTTC. Its protein product is CASSYVPPGQGTHEQYF.

This clonotype was seen a handful of times. The rearrangement uses TRBV6-5 and TRBJ2-3; TRBD2 matches at 8 bases. The CDR3 is made up of 17 amino acids. CDR1 MNHEY and CDR2 SVGAGI come from the germline V gene. V dropped 4 bases and J dropped 4; count of bases not matched to a gene: 13. CDR3 in amino acids: CASSSPRLSGSSDTQYF. The CDR3 region has the DNA TGTGCCAGCAGTTCGCCTCGACTAAGCGGGAGTTCAGATACGCAGTATTTT.

A few counts support this clonotype. V usage is TRBV4-3 and J usage is TRBJ2-3; 12 nucleotides align to TRBD2. The V gene's germline CDR1 is LGHNA and CDR2 YSLEER. This CDR3 contains 16 residues. J was trimmed by 2 bases and V by 4 bases; bases with no gene match: 4. CDR3 nucleotide sequence: TGCGCCAGCAGCCCCAGGACTAGCGGGAACACAGATACGCAGTATTTT. Protein: CASSPRTSGNTDTQYF.

This clonotype was observed a handful of times. In DNA, the CDR3 is TGCGCCAGCAGCTTGGCCGGGACCTATTCCTACGAGCAGTACTTC. Translating it yields CASSLAGTYSYEQYF. The J gene is TRBJ2-7, the V gene TRBV5-1; D may be TRBD1 or TRBD2 (5 bases each). Trimming stripped 0 bases from V and 1 base from J, with 11 bases between. The CDR3 covers 15 residues. Germline assignment: CDR1 SGHRS and CDR2 YFSETQ.